These 31 T cell receptor beta chains came from one sample sequenced in a study of cytomegalovirus exposure and HLA in healthy donors. Here immunoSEQ multiplex PCR was the method, and the copy in TCRdb shows in-frame clones only, minus some. The top ten hold roughly 1.3% of the sample, which has some 87,000 clones, about 96% seen once. Source material: PBMCs. The receptors were sampled from a woman aged 18-29 years in good health and CMV-seronegative.

The chain recombines TRBV4-1 with TRBJ1-4; TRBD1 agrees at 9 bases. The CDR3 consists of 22 residues. V dropped 2 bases and J dropped 7; count of bases not matched to a gene: 26. Germline lookup yields CDR1 MGHRA and CDR2 YSYEKL. The DNA for the CDR3 is TGCGCCAGCAGCCAAAAAAACTCGAAAGACAGGGGGTATGAGGGGCCACGTGAAAAACTGTTTTTT. This encodes CASSQKNSKDRGYEGPREKLFF.

A single count supports this clone. J is TRBJ2-7 and V is TRBV19; the D is unclear. V lost 6 bases, J lost 0 bases, and 12 bases lay in between. Germline CDR1 LNHDA, CDR2 SQIVND (reference sequence). The CDR3 contains 14 residues. The CDR3 coding sequence is TGTGCCAGTAGCCCCCTGGCATACTCCTACGAGCAGTACTTC. This encodes CASSPLAYSYEQYF.

The chain uses TRBV27 and TRBJ2-7; TRBD1 aligns across 7 bases. Germline trimming cut 4 bases from V and 6 bases from J; bases unmatched to any gene: 9. In germline, CDR1 is MNHEY, CDR2 SMNVEV (reference sequence). The CDR3 totals 14 residues. The CDR3 DNA sequence: TGTGCCAGCAGTTACCTCCCCGGGACAGCCGAGCAGTACTTC. Its translation is CASSYLPGTAEQYF.

The chain carries TRBV15 and TRBJ2-5; no reliable D call. The CDR3 is 14 residues long. V was pared by 0 bases and J by 3 bases, with 8 bases between. Per germline, CDR1 LNHNV and CDR2 YYDKDF (reference sequence). The CDR3 loop is CATSRDQAEETQYF. The CDR3 bases are TGTGCCACCAGCAGAGACCAGGCCGAAGAGACCCAGTACTTC.

The V call is TRBV14, the J call TRBJ1-1; TRBD1 matches 7 bases. The CDR3 is made up of 15 amino acids. J lost 5 bases, V lost 0 bases, and 6 bases had no gene match. The germline CDR1 and CDR2 sequences are SGHDN and FVKESK. CDR3 DNA sequence: TGTGCCAGCAGCCAAGAGGACAGGTGGGTGACTGAAGCTTTCTTT. Amino acids: CASSQEDRWVTEAFF.

The chain carries TRBV9 and TRBJ2-1, with D possibly TRBD1 on 6 matching bases. Looked up from germline, CDR1 is SGDLS and CDR2 is YYNGEE. Between the trimmed V and J ends, which lost 3 bases and 4 bases, there was a span of 20 bases. This CDR3 is 17 amino acids long. The CDR3 reads CASSDNLRDKRYNEQFF. CDR3 DNA: TGTGCCAGCAGCGACAACCTCCGGGACAAGAGGTACAATGAGCAGTTCTTC.

This chain joins TRBV29-1 and TRBJ1-1, with 8 bases fitting TRBD1. The CDR3 spans 16 residues. V lost 6 bases and J lost 4; bases outside the gene matches: 16. Germline CDR1 is SQVTM and CDR2 is ANQGSEA. The CDR3 here is CSVRTGNFYGGTEAFF. DNA for the CDR3: TGCAGCGTAAGGACAGGGAACTTTTATGGGGGCACTGAAGCTTTCTTT.

This chain links TRBV7-6 with TRBJ2-6, with D perhaps matching TRBD1 (6 bases). Germline V lookup: CDR1 SGHVS, CDR2 FNYEAQ. The CDR3 extends over 18 amino acids. Trimming left V 1 base short and J 0 bases short, with 13 bases between. CDR3: CASSLVSAGVSGANVLTF. DNA of the CDR3: TGTGCCAGCAGCTTAGTCTCGGCAGGGGTCTCTGGGGCCAACGTCCTGACTTTC.

This chain links TRBV15 with TRBJ2-2, with 9 bases aligning to TRBD1. The CDR3 is 16 amino acids. Trimming removed 6 bases from V and 7 bases from J; junction bases left unmatched: 12. Per germline, CDR1 LNHNV and CDR2 YYDKDF (reference sequence). The CDR3 DNA follows: TGTGCCACCAGTATTCTAGGGACAGGGCTCGACGGGGAGCTGTTTTTT. As protein: CATSILGTGLDGELFF.

The V call is TRBV19, the J call TRBJ2-4; D perhaps matches TRBD1 (6 bases). V was shortened by 6 bases and J by 8 bases, with 17 bases between the two germline ends. This CDR3 is 14 amino acids long. The germline CDR1 and CDR2 sequences are LNHDA and SQIVND (reference sequence). CDR3 nucleotide sequence: TGTGCCAGTAGCACCAGGACAGAACGAGACATTCAGTACTTC. Residues: CASSTRTERDIQYF.

The chain is built from TRBV5-1 and TRBJ2-5; 13 positions match TRBD2. V shed 5 bases and J 2 bases; nucleotides not matched to a gene: 9. CDR3 length: 17 residues. Per germline, CDR1 SGHRS and CDR2 YFSETQ. This CDR3 reads CASSQGLAGVSQETQYF. The CDR3 region has the DNA TGCGCCAGCAGTCAAGGACTAGCGGGAGTTAGTCAAGAGACCCAGTACTTC. Drawing the rest from reference TRBV5-1 and TRBJ2-5, the complete variable domain is KAGVTQTPRYLIKTRGQQVTLSCSPISGHRSVSWYQQTPGQGLQFLFEYFSETQRNKGNFPGRFSGRQFSNSRSEMNVSTLELGDSALYLCASSQGLAGVSQETQYFGPGTRLLVL.

The CDR3: CASSSNYRGLGYNEQFF. The DNA of the CDR3 is TGTGCCAGCAGTTCCAATTACAGGGGGCTAGGTTACAATGAGCAGTTCTTC. The J gene is TRBJ2-1, the V gene TRBV28; TRBD1 matches at 9 bases. Germline lookup yields CDR1 MDHEN and CDR2 SYDVKM. The V and J ends lost 4 bases and 4 bases, in that order; junction bases with no gene match: 11. The length of the CDR3 is 17 residues.

The chain joins TRBV10-3 to TRBJ2-4, with unresolved D. V gave up 4 bases and J gave up 6 bases, with 4 bases separating them. Germline CDR1 ENHRY, CDR2 SYGVKD. The CDR3 sequence is 11 residues long. CDR3 DNA: TGTGCCATCAGTGCAGGAAACATTCAGTACTTC. Its translation is CAISAGNIQYF.

This sequence joins TRBV10-3 and TRBJ2-2; 8 bases line up with TRBD1. The CDR3 extends over 15 amino acids. Trimming took 3 bases from V and 4 from J; bases not matched to a gene: 4. Germline loops: CDR1 ENHRY, CDR2 SYGVKD. The CDR3 DNA follows: TGTGCCATCAGTGAAGGACAGGGAGGCACCGGGGAGCTGTTTTTT. Residues: CAISEGQGGTGELFF.

The rearrangement joins TRBV5-1 to TRBJ2-1, with 10 bases identical to TRBD2. Trimming at V came to 5 bases and at J to 9 bases, leaving 11 bases not matched to a gene. Germline V gene lookup returns CDR1 SGHRS and CDR2 YFSETQ. The CDR3 totals 15 residues. The CDR3 DNA follows: TGCGCCAGCAGAGGGCTAGCGGGGGTAGACGGTGAGCAGTTCTTC. This gives the protein CASRGLAGVDGEQFF.

The chain has TRBV5-1 and TRBJ2-2, with 10 bases identical to TRBD2. V lost 3 bases and J lost 3; bases outside the gene matches: 5. This CDR3 comprises 16 residues. Germline V gene data show CDR1 as SGHRS and CDR2 as YFSETQ. The CDR3 loop is CASSYRLAGDTGELFF. For the CDR3, the DNA is TGCGCCAGCAGCTACCGACTAGCGGGCGACACCGGGGAGCTGTTTTTT.

The J gene is TRBJ2-1, the V gene TRBV30; tentatively, D is TRBD2 (5 bases). The ends were cut back, 3 bases at V and 9 bases at J, with 9 bases in the middle. This CDR3 has 11 amino acids. Germline CDR1 and CDR2: GTSNPN and SVGIG (reference sequence). The CDR3 region is CAWRVGVEQFF. CDR3 in DNA: TGTGCCTGGAGGGTCGGGGTTGAGCAGTTCTTC.

The chain has TRBV27 and TRBJ2-7; 14 bases are a match to TRBD2. The CDR3 consists of 16 residues. Germline CDR1 is MNHEY and CDR2 is SMNVEV (reference sequence). J was trimmed by 4 bases and V by 2 bases; bases with no gene match: 4. The CDR3, as DNA: TGTGCCAGCAGTTTAGGGACTAGCGGGAGTATTTACGAGCAGTACTTC. Translating gives CASSLGTSGSIYEQYF.

This sequence joins TRBV5-1 and TRBJ2-7; 11 bases agree with TRBD1. The V and J ends lost 4 bases and 3 bases, in that order; junction bases with no gene match: 6. The CDR3 length is 15 residues. Germline values: CDR1 SGHRS, CDR2 YFSETQ. CDR3 coding DNA: TGCGCCAGCAGCCTCGGACAGGGGGCTCGCTACGAGCAGTACTTC. Protein product: CASSLGQGARYEQYF.

This sequence joins TRBV27 and TRBJ2-1, with D perhaps matching TRBD1 (6 bases). V gave up 7 bases and J gave up 4 bases, with 14 bases separating them. Per germline, CDR1 MNHEY and CDR2 SMNVEV (reference sequence). This CDR3 spans 14 amino acids. The CDR3 sequence is CASTSGRGYNEQFF. CDR3 DNA sequence: TGTGCCAGCACCTCGGGCAGGGGATACAATGAGCAGTTCTTC.

The rearrangement joins TRBV7-9 to TRBJ2-7, with 12 positions matching TRBD2. The CDR3 totals 16 residues. The germline CDR1 and CDR2 sequences are SEHNR and FQNEAQ (reference sequence). V lost 3 bases, J lost 2 bases, and 5 bases stayed unmatched. CDR3 region: CASSFLLAGGTYEQYF. The CDR3, as DNA: TGTGCCAGCAGCTTCCTTCTAGCGGGAGGGACCTACGAGCAGTACTTC.

This chain joins TRBV29-1 and TRBJ1-1; the match to TRBD1 covers 11 bases. V gave up 8 bases and J gave up 8 bases; unmatched junction bases: 4. Per germline, CDR1 SQVTM and CDR2 ANQGSEA. The CDR3 is 11 amino acids. The CDR3 region is CSRTGGSEAFF. As DNA, the CDR3 is TGCAGCAGGACAGGGGGCTCGGAAGCTTTCTTT.

As concerns this clone: No DNA is shown, since the ends of the CDR3 on it are uncertain; the CDR3 is the one TCRdb lists. This sequence joins TRBV27 and TRBJ2-1; the table's TRBD2 call for D was not verified on the DNA. The CDR3 spans 12 amino acids, including both terminal residues. Germline V lookup: CDR1 MNHEY, CDR2 SMNVEV (reference sequence). CDR3 residues: CASSSSGSEQFF.

V usage is TRBV6-5 and J usage is TRBJ2-3; 7 nucleotides align to TRBD1. The CDR3 covers 15 residues. V gave up 6 bases and J gave up 2 bases; unmatched junction bases: 8. Per germline, CDR1 MNHEY and CDR2 SVGAGI. The CDR3 protein is CASRPPGQLTDTQYF. In nucleotides, the CDR3 is TGTGCCAGCAGGCCTCCGGGACAGCTCACAGATACGCAGTATTTT.

The J gene is TRBJ1-5, the V gene TRBV19; D is unclear. CDR1 and CDR2 (germline): LNHDA, SQIVND (reference sequence). There are 13 residues in the CDR3. The ends were cut back, 5 bases at V and 3 bases at J, with 8 bases in the middle. The DNA for the CDR3 is TGTGCCAGTAGTGGGCAGAACAATCAGCCCCAGCATTTT. Translation gives CASSGQNNQPQHF.

The chain carries TRBV25-1 and TRBJ2-7; 7 bases match TRBD2. The germline V gene encodes CDR1 MGHDK and CDR2 SYGVNS. The length of the CDR3 is 14 residues. V lost 10 bases to trimming and J lost 2 bases; unmatched junction nucleotides: 11. This chain's CDR3 is CAIAEAGATYEQYF. CDR3 nucleotide sequence: TGTGCCATCGCGGAGGCGGGAGCGACCTACGAGCAGTACTTC.

The rearrangement links TRBV19 to TRBJ2-1, with a weak D call TRBD1 (5 bases). Trimming took off 3 bases at V and 3 bases at J, with 6 bases between the two ends. Germline V gives CDR1 LNHDA, CDR2 SQIVND (reference sequence). This CDR3 is built from 13 residues. The CDR3 spells CASSMTVYNEQFF. CDR3 nucleotide sequence: TGTGCCAGTAGTATGACAGTCTACAATGAGCAGTTCTTC.

V usage is TRBV9 and J usage is TRBJ1-6; maybe TRBD1 (5 bases). The germline gives CDR1 SGDLS, CDR2 YYNGEE. The ends were cut back, 4 bases at V and 7 bases at J, with 15 bases in the middle. The CDR3 is 15 amino acids. CDR3 residues: CASSPPGLVNSPLHF. The CDR3 DNA follows: TGTGCCAGCAGCCCTCCGGGACTTGTGAATTCACCCCTCCACTTT.

V is TRBV9 and J is TRBJ2-1; D is perhaps TRBD1 (5 bases). The length of the CDR3 is 13 residues. Looked up from germline, CDR1 is SGDLS and CDR2 is YYNGEE. Deletions cut 2 bases from V and 5 bases from J, with 8 bases between. The CDR3: CASSVQGDNEQFF. CDR3 nucleotides: TGTGCCAGCAGCGTTCAAGGGGACAATGAGCAGTTCTTC.

This sequence joins TRBV7-6 and TRBJ2-5; maybe TRBD2 (5 bases). Trimming stripped 2 bases from V and 2 bases from J, with 18 bases between. The V gene's germline CDR1 is SGHVS and CDR2 FNYEAQ. The CDR3 contains 17 residues. The CDR3 loop is CASSLTLMDLRQETQYF. CDR3 DNA sequence: TGTGCCAGCAGCTTAACTCTTATGGACTTACGACAAGAGACCCAGTACTTC.

Only one count was recorded for this clone. The gene calls are TRBV7-2 and TRBJ2-7; TRBD2 matches 12 bases. Germline loops: CDR1 SGHTA, CDR2 FQGNSA. V trimming: 1 base; J trimming: 7 bases; junction bases outside the gene matches: 8. CDR3 size: 16 residues. The CDR3 DNA sequence: TGTGCCAGCAGCTTAGATGTGCCTAGCGGGAGGGTTGAGCAGTACTTC. It specifies CASSLDVPSGRVEQYF.